These 24 T cell receptor beta chains originate from one sample sequenced in a study of cytomegalovirus exposure and HLA in healthy donors (dated by TCRdb to 2017 to 2019). The protocol used for the library was the immunoSEQ multiplex PCR assay. For the multiplex PCR, a mixture combining 60 forward primers for TCR Vbeta segments and 13 reverse primers for TCR Jbeta segments was used. TCRdb obtained this table from immuneACCESS and retained in-frame rearrangements with V and J assigned. These tables miss some clones; where compared with another copy, unresolved V genes account for less than half of the shortfall, and the remainder is unexplained. The sample has about 120,000 clones on record, under 85% of them singletons. The biggest ten clones account for about 5.8% of the sample. Sequenced: PBMCs. These receptors all come from a man between 18 and 29 years old in good health and CMV-seropositive.

V and J are TRBV5-1 and TRBJ2-2; no clear D gene. Germline CDR1 and CDR2: SGHRS and YFSETQ. Trimming shortened V by 5 bases and J by 2 bases, and 16 bases separated the two germline ends. The CDR3 runs to 16 residues. The CDR3: CASRQPMGHNTGELFF. The DNA of the CDR3 is TGCGCCAGCAGGCAACCAATGGGCCACAACACCGGGGAGCTGTTTTTT.

This chain uses TRBV19 with TRBJ2-7; 10 bases are a match to TRBD1. CDR1 is LNHDA and CDR2 is SQIVND in the germline V gene (reference sequence). Unmatched junction bases numbered 6, after V lost 6 bases and J lost 4 bases. The CDR3 runs to 14 residues. CDR3 DNA: TGTGCCAGTAGGAGGACAGGGGGTCTATACGAGCAGTACTTC. Its translation is CASRRTGGLYEQYF. Full variable domain (remainder filled in from reference TRBV19 and TRBJ2-7): DGGITQSPKYLFRKEGQNVTLSCEQNLNHDAMYWYRQDPGQGLRLIYYSQIVNDFQKGDIAEGYSVSREKKESFPLTVTSAQKNPTAFYLCASRRTGGLYEQYFGPGTRLTVT.

This chain links TRBV7-2 with TRBJ1-5; no reliable D call. This CDR3 spans 12 amino acids. V lost 5 bases, J lost 4 bases, and 6 bases lay in between. CDR1 SGHTA and CDR2 FQGNSA come from the germline V gene. The CDR3 loop reads CASSILNQPQHF. Here the CDR3 DNA reads TGTGCCAGCAGCATACTGAATCAGCCCCAGCATTTT.

The chain joins TRBV12-5 to TRBJ1-3, with D perhaps TRBD1 (5 bases). The V gene's germline CDR1 is LGHNT and CDR2 FRNRAP. Trimming pared 4 bases from V and 1 base from J, leaving 11 bases between. The CDR3 is 15 amino acids. CDR3 amino acids: CASGSGYDSGNTIYF. The CDR3 DNA is TGTGCTAGTGGTTCAGGGTATGATTCTGGAAACACCATATATTTT. The entire variable domain, with the rest obtained from reference TRBV12-5 and TRBJ1-3, is as follows: DARVTQTPRHKVTEMGQEVTMRCQPILGHNTVFWYRQTMMQGLELLAYFRNRAPLDDSGMPKDRFSAEMPDATLATLKIQPSEPRDSAVYFCASGSGYDSGNTIYFGEGSWLTVV.

The chain uses TRBV7-2 and TRBJ1-5; D unresolved. Deletions cut 5 bases from V and 7 bases from J, with 12 bases between. The CDR3 runs to 13 residues. Germline V gene lookup returns CDR1 SGHTA and CDR2 FQGNSA. The CDR3 protein is CASSPREGQPQHF. CDR3 DNA sequence: TGTGCCAGCAGCCCCCGGGAGGGCCAGCCCCAGCATTTT.

This rearrangement joins TRBV29-1 to TRBJ2-7; 7 positions match TRBD1. V gave up 2 bases and J gave up 2 bases; unmatched junction bases: 3. CDR3 length: 13 residues. Per the germline V gene, CDR1 is SQVTM and CDR2 is ANQGSEA. CDR3 coding DNA: TGCAGCGTTGAAACACAGGGGACCTACGAGCAGTACTTC. Translating it yields CSVETQGTYEQYF.

V is TRBV4-1 and J is TRBJ1-1; 12 nucleotides line up with TRBD1. This CDR3 comprises 19 residues. V was pared by 7 bases and J by 0 bases, with 15 bases of the junction left unmatched. Per germline, CDR1 MGHRA and CDR2 YSYEKL. The DNA for the CDR3 is TGCGCCAGCACCCTAGTGATAGGGACAGGGGGCGCGATGAACACTGAAGCTTTCTTT. Its protein is CASTLVIGTGGAMNTEAFF.

V and J are TRBV5-5 and TRBJ2-2; 14 bases align to TRBD2. Germline-derived CDR1 and CDR2 are SGHKS and YYEKEE (reference sequence). The CDR3 runs 18 residues. V was pared by 0 bases and J by 6 bases, with 7 bases of the junction left unmatched. Written as DNA, the CDR3 is TGTGCCAGCAGCTTGGGACTAGCGGGAGGGCCGAAAGCCGGGGAGCTGTTTTTT. Its translation: CASSLGLAGGPKAGELFF.

This sequence joins TRBV4-1 and TRBJ2-7; 10 bases match TRBD2. This CDR3 region has 16 residues. Trimming removed 2 bases from V and 2 bases from J; junction bases left unmatched: 6. The germline gives CDR1 MGHRA, CDR2 YSYEKL. CDR3 in amino acids: CASSQPSGSKPYEQYF. The CDR3 nucleotides are TGCGCCAGCAGCCAACCTAGCGGGAGTAAGCCCTACGAGCAGTACTTC.

The chain recombines TRBV30 with TRBJ2-1; 7 bases are shared with TRBD2. The CDR3 sequence is 16 residues long. Germline V gives CDR1 GTSNPN, CDR2 SVGIG (reference sequence). The V segment lost 1 base and the J segment 4 bases; nucleotides outside the gene matches: 10. The CDR3 coding sequence is TGTGCCTGGAGTGGGGACTACCAAGAACCATACAATGAGCAGTTCTTC. It codes for CAWSGDYQEPYNEQFF.

This chain joins TRBV5-4 and TRBJ1-6; D might be TRBD1 (6 bases). The germline V gene has CDR1 SGHNT and CDR2 YYREEE (reference sequence). The CDR3 is made up of 14 amino acids. V shed 4 bases and J shed 13 bases, with 18 bases lying between them. In DNA, the CDR3 is TGTGCCAGCAGCACCTCCCGTACAGGGACCCCCCTCCACTTT. As protein: CASSTSRTGTPLHF.

The chain joins TRBV19 to TRBJ2-1; 12 nucleotides match TRBD2. Germline values: CDR1 LNHDA, CDR2 SQIVND (reference sequence). The CDR3 is made up of 16 amino acids. The trim removed 4 bases at V and 6 bases at J, leaving 7 bases unmatched. The CDR3 spells CASSTKGLAGGNEQFF. In nucleotides, the CDR3 is TGTGCCAGTAGTACTAAGGGACTAGCGGGTGGCAATGAGCAGTTCTTC.

The chain has TRBV7-9 and TRBJ2-3, with TRBD1 matching 7 bases. This CDR3 is built from 14 residues. CDR1 SEHNR and CDR2 FQNEAQ come from the germline V gene (reference sequence). V gave up 5 bases and J gave up 6 bases; unmatched junction bases: 8. The CDR3 coding sequence is TGTGCCAGCAGCATCGACAGGGTGGAGGATACGCAGTATTTT. Protein: CASSIDRVEDTQYF.

This clone was seen a few times. The chain combines TRBV7-6 with TRBJ1-1, with TRBD1 matching over 8 bases. Germline CDR1 reads SGHVS; CDR2 reads FNYEAQ. This CDR3 has 13 residues. V dropped 5 bases and J dropped 6; count of bases not matched to a gene: 5. DNA for the CDR3: TGTGCCAGCAGCCTACAGGGGGAGGCTGAAGCTTTCTTT. Protein sequence: CASSLQGEAEAFF. Full variable domain (outside the CDR3, taken from reference TRBV7-6 and TRBJ1-1): GAGVSQSPRYKVTKRGQDVALRCDPISGHVSLYWYRQALGQGPEFLTYFNYEAQQDKSGLPNDRFSAERPEGSISTLTIQRTEQRDSAMYRCASSLQGEAEAFFGQGTRLTVV.

The chain uses TRBV6-5 and TRBJ2-7, with D perhaps TRBD2 (6 bases). The V gene's germline CDR1 is MNHEY and CDR2 SVGAGI. Trimming cost V 2 bases and J 6 bases, with 14 bases left between them. This CDR3 has 14 amino acids. The CDR3 here is CASSYLGGGGEQYF. The CDR3 coding sequence is TGTGCCAGCAGTTACCTGGGTGGGGGAGGCGAGCAGTACTTC.

V is TRBV6-5 and J is TRBJ1-4; TRBD1 aligns across 7 bases. Germline trimming cut 8 bases from V and 4 bases from J; bases unmatched to any gene: 7. This CDR3 is built from 14 residues. Germline V gives CDR1 MNHEY, CDR2 SVGAGI. CDR3 protein: CASGTGQINEKLFF. The DNA for the CDR3 is TGTGCCAGCGGCACGGGACAGATTAATGAAAAACTGTTTTTT.

CDR3 coding DNA: TGCAGCGTTGTATCGACCCGGGCAGGGGGCATCTACGAGCAGTACTTC. The encoded protein is CSVVSTRAGGIYEQYF. The chain recombines TRBV29-1 with TRBJ2-7; TRBD1 matches 8 bases. Germline CDR1 SQVTM, CDR2 ANQGSEA. V was clipped by 4 bases and J by 3 bases; unmatched bases: 14. The CDR3 runs 16 residues.

This clone has a handful of counts. J is TRBJ1-6 and V is TRBV7-9; D is unclear. Germline loops: CDR1 SEHNR, CDR2 FQNEAQ (reference sequence). The CDR3 has 15 residues. V lost 5 bases to trimming and J lost 8 bases, with 16 bases between them. The DNA for the CDR3 is TGTGCCAGCAGCCCCACGGGGTTAGCCGATTCACCCCTCCACTTT. This sequence encodes CASSPTGLADSPLHF.

CDR3 protein: CASSVGDYQETQYF. The CDR3 nucleotides read TGTGCCAGCAGTGTTGGGGACTACCAAGAGACCCAGTACTTC. This sequence joins TRBV2 and TRBJ2-5, with a tentative D call TRBD2 (6 bases). Germline V gives CDR1 SNHLY, CDR2 FYNNEI. The length of the CDR3 is 14 residues. V lost 4 bases and J lost 0, with 9 bases in between.

The chain carries TRBV7-3 and TRBJ2-5, with D possibly being TRBD1 (6 bases). This CDR3 is 15 amino acids long. CDR1 is SGHTA and CDR2 is FQGTGA in the germline V gene. The V end was cut by 0 bases, the J end by 1 base, with 9 bases between. CDR3 DNA: TGTGCCAGCAGCTTAACCAGGGGTCTCCAAGAGACCCAGTACTTC. Amino acids: CASSLTRGLQETQYF.

This clone was seen once. In DNA form, the CDR3 reads TGTGCCAGCAGCTTACGCGGTGGGGGGAGCTACACCTTC. It is translated as CASSLRGGGSYTF. The genes are TRBV7-9 and TRBJ1-2; D is perhaps TRBD1 (5 bases). The CDR3 extends over 13 amino acids. The V gene's germline CDR1 is SEHNR and CDR2 FQNEAQ (reference sequence). Trimming cost V 2 bases and J 9 bases, with 13 bases left between them.

To note about this clone: This CDR3 fails to terminate in the conserved phenylalanine or tryptophan, so it likely reflects a read error. The limits of the CDR3 on the DNA are not certain, so only TCRdb's listed CDR3 is given. The chain combines TRBV7-2 with TRBJ1-2; whether TRBD1, the table's D call, matches the DNA was not checked. The CDR3 totals 12 residues, both ends included. Looked up from germline, CDR1 is SGHTA and CDR2 is FQGNSA. This chain's CDR3 is CASSLGALPPHV.

The V gene is TRBV5-4, the J gene TRBJ2-7; 10 positions match TRBD2. Losses at the gene ends were 6 bases for V and 5 bases for J; bases not matched to a gene: 11. Germline V lookup: CDR1 SGHNT, CDR2 YYREEE (reference sequence). This CDR3 spans 15 amino acids. CDR3 coding DNA: TGTGCCAGCACCCCCGGGCTAGCGGGAGATAACGAGCAGTACTTC. Translation: CASTPGLAGDNEQYF.

The gene calls are TRBV6-5 and TRBJ2-1, with D possibly being TRBD2 (5 bases). Trimming left V 6 bases short and J 8 bases short, with 14 bases between. CDR1 MNHEY and CDR2 SVGAGI come from the germline V gene. The CDR3 is 13 residues long. The CDR3 DNA reads TGTGCCAGCAGACTACCGACTAACCATGAGCAGTTCTTC. Protein: CASRLPTNHEQFF.